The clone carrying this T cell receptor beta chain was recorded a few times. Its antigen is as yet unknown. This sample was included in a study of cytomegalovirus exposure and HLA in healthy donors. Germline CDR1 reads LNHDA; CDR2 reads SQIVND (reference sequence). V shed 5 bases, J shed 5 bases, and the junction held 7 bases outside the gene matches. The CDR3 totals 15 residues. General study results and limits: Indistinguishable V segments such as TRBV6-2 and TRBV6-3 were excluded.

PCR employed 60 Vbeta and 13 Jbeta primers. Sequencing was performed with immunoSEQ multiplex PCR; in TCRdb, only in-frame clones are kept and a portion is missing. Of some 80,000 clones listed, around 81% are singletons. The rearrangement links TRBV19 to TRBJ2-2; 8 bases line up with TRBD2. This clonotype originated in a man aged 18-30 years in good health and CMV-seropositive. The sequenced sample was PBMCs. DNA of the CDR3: TGTGCCAGTAGTCCCGGACTAGCTGGGACCGGGGAGCTGTTTTTT. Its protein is CASSPGLAGTGELFF.